This passage covers 24 T cell receptor beta chains from one sample sequenced in a study of T cells in women clearing cervical HPV infection. The table came from immunoSEQ multiplex PCR; TCRdb's copy has only in-frame clones and leaves some out. Its clone listing holds 45,000 to 50,000 clones. The sequenced sample was blood buffy coat. Receptor source: a woman between 18 and 70 years old with a cervical HPV16 infection that either progressed to CIN3+ or cleared (not recorded which).

A remark on this clone: The read ends 3 residues early relative to the CDR3; the germline J gene fills the gap. V gene TRBV6-4 combines with J gene TRBJ2-3; tentatively, D is TRBD2 (5 bases). Germline CDR1 reads MRHNA; CDR2 reads SNTAGT. The CDR3 is made up of 13 amino acids. Trimming left V 6 bases short and J 0 bases short, with 7 bases between. CDR3 sequence reads: CASSRTSTDTQYF. The sequenced CDR3 bases are TGTGCCAGCAGCCGGACTAGCACAGATACG.

On this clone: The read ends 3 residues early relative to the CDR3; the germline J gene fills the gap. V and J are TRBV11-1 and TRBJ2-5; D is unclear. Between the trimmed V and J ends, which lost 5 bases and 1 base, there was a span of 8 bases. Germline CDR1 SGHAT, CDR2 FQDESV (reference sequence). The CDR3 sequence is 13 residues long. CDR3 residues: CASSPEGQETQYF. The part of the CDR3 DNA that was read is TGTGCCAGCAGCCCCGAAGGCCAAGAGACC.

Of note for this clone: The sequenced fragment ends 3 residues before the CDR3 boundary, so the rest is inferred from the germline J gene. This rearrangement joins TRBV6-2 or TRBV6-3 to TRBJ2-1; D call uncertain. Trimming removed 8 bases from V and 7 bases from J, with 15 bases in between. The CDR3 has 13 residues. CDR1 is MNHEY, CDR2 SVGEGT, per germline. CDR3: CASLLPPTNEQFF. Incomplete CDR3 DNA: TGTGCCAGCCTACTACCCCCAACGAATGAG.

Regarding this clone: The read halts 3 residues ahead of the CDR3 end, with the missing end drawn from the germline J gene. This sequence joins TRBV29-1 and TRBJ1-1; a possible D gene is TRBD1 (5 bases). Germline loops: CDR1 SQVTM, CDR2 ANQGSEA. The V and J ends lost 5 bases and 5 bases respectively, with 18 bases between them. The length of the CDR3 is 14 residues. CDR3 region: CSVQFVVGGTEAFF. The DNA read from the CDR3 is TGCAGCGTTCAATTCGTGGTGGGGGGGACTGAA.

With respect to this clone: The CDR3 end falls 3 residues outside the read, so it is completed with the germline J gene. This chain joins TRBV7-9 and TRBJ2-7; a weak D match, TRBD2 (6 bases). Germline V gene lookup returns CDR1 SEHNR and CDR2 FQNEAQ (reference sequence). Trimming pared 2 bases from V and 6 bases from J, leaving 8 bases between. CDR3 size: 12 residues. CDR3 region: CASSLSGGEQYF. Partial CDR3 DNA: TGTGCCAGCAGCTTATCCGGGGGCGAG.

In regard to this clone: Read data end 3 residues before the CDR3 end; the end is taken from the germline J gene. The genes are TRBV7-9 and TRBJ1-4, with unresolved D. Trimming removed 1 base at V and 4 bases at J, with 7 bases between. Per germline, CDR1 SEHNR and CDR2 FQNEAQ (reference sequence). This CDR3 comprises 14 residues. CDR3 bases read: TGTGCCAGCAGCTTAGAAACTGATAATGAAAAA. Protein product: CASSLETDNEK. Given in full, the CDR3 is CASSLETDNEKLFF.

About this clone: Germline and junction disagree at one end, which may indicate a read error. The read halts 3 residues ahead of the CDR3 end, with the missing end drawn from the germline J gene. This CDR3 is also generated by other DNA sequences in the sample. The chain links TRBV30 to TRBJ1-3; 8 bases align to TRBD1. The CDR3 is made up of 18 amino acids. Germline CDR1 is GTSNPN and CDR2 is SVGIG (reference sequence). CDR3 DNA, as far as it was read: TGTGCCTGGGACATCTCAAGGACAGGGATGGCCTCTGGAAACACA. Translation gives CAWDISRTGMASGNT. The full CDR3 reads CAWDISRTGMASGNTIYF.

For this clone: The CDR3 end is not reached by the read, which stops 3 residues before it; the germline J gene fills it in. The chain employs TRBV20-1 and TRBJ1-2; TRBD1 agrees at 9 bases. Looked up from germline, CDR1 is DFQATT and CDR2 is SNEGSKA (reference sequence). This CDR3 has 14 residues. Trimming removed 2 bases from V and 3 bases from J; junction bases left unmatched: 4. This CDR3 reads CSARRTGADYGYTF. The CDR3 DNA, read in part, is TGCAGTGCTAGACGGACAGGGGCGGACTATGGC.

About this clone: The observed sequence ends 3 residues before the CDR3 terminus, with the missing tail filled in from the germline J gene. The chain has TRBV14 and TRBJ2-1, with 10 bases that match TRBD2. Germline V gene lookup returns CDR1 SGHDN and CDR2 FVKESK. This CDR3 contains 15 residues. Trimming took 3 bases from V and 6 from J; bases not matched to a gene: 5. CDR3 residues: CASSQLLAGANEQFF. CDR3 DNA, as far as it was read: TGTGCCAGCAGCCAGTTGCTAGCGGGAGCCAATGAG. Based on the CDR3 plus reference TRBV14 and TRBJ2-1, the full variable domain is EAGVTQFPSHSVIEKGQTVTLRCDPISGHDNLYWYRRVMGKEIKFLLHFVKESKQDESGMPNNRFLAERTGGTYSTLKVQPAELEDSGVYFCASSQLLAGANEQFFGPGTRLTVL.

Points on this clone: With the read ending 3 residues before the CDR3 end, the germline J gene is used to fill in that end. V and J are TRBV18 and TRBJ2-1; a possible D gene is TRBD1 (5 bases). The CDR3 loop spans 13 amino acids. V was shortened by 1 base and J by 8 bases, with 9 bases between the two germline ends. From germline, CDR1 is KGHSH and CDR2 LQKENI. The CDR3 spells CASSPLIGDEQFF. The sequenced CDR3 bases are TGTGCCAGCTCACCACTCATAGGGGATGAG.

As regards this clone: The sequence runs out 3 residues before the end of the CDR3; the remainder is reconstructed from the germline J gene. The chain is built from TRBV7-2 and TRBJ2-3, with D unclear. Germline CDR1 is SGHTA and CDR2 is FQGNSA. This CDR3 spans 15 amino acids. The V end was cut by 1 base, the J end by 6 bases, with 14 bases between. CDR3 residues: CASSLVGGSSDTQYF. The CDR3 DNA, read in part, is TGTGCCAGCAGCTTAGTTGGCGGATCCTCGGATACG.

Comments on this clone: The DNA ends 3 residues before the CDR3 does, and the rest of the CDR3 is filled in from the germline J gene. The chain couples TRBV7-2 to TRBJ2-4, with a possible D match to TRBD1 (6 bases). Germline CDR1 reads SGHTA; CDR2 reads FQGNSA. This CDR3 is built from 12 residues. The DNA read from the CDR3 is TGTGCCAGCAGCTTGGACAGCTATGGT. This sequence encodes CASSLDSYG. The complete CDR3 reads CASSLDSYGQYF.

With respect to this clone: The missing CDR3 end, 3 residues past where the read stops, is filled in from the germline J gene. The gene calls are TRBV23-1 and TRBJ2-1; D is unresolved. TRBV23-1 is known as an ORF, though its function is uncertain. The V end was cut by 4 bases, the J end by 5 bases, with 15 bases between. The CDR3 totals 15 residues. CDR3 amino acids: CASSLSVPTNNEQFF. CDR3 DNA (partial): TGCGCCAGCAGTCTTTCAGTCCCCACGAACAATGAG.

CDR3 loop: CASSKWDNSYEQYF. The sequenced CDR3 bases are TGTGCCAGCAGCAAATGGGACAATTCCTACGAG. The V gene is TRBV14, the J gene TRBJ2-7, with D possibly matching TRBD1 (6 bases). The observed sequence ends 3 residues before the CDR3 terminus, with the missing tail filled in from the germline J gene. The CDR3 is 14 amino acids. Germline V CDR1 and CDR2: SGHDN, FVKESK. V lost 5 bases, J lost 1 base, and 12 bases lay in between. Combining the CDR3 with reference TRBV14 and TRBJ2-7 gives the whole variable domain EAGVTQFPSHSVIEKGQTVTLRCDPISGHDNLYWYRRVMGKEIKFLLHFVKESKQDESGMPNNRFLAERTGGTYSTLKVQPAELEDSGVYFCASSKWDNSYEQYFGPGTRLTVT.

As regards this clone: From the germline J gene comes the end of the CDR3, since the read stops 3 residues before it. The chain links TRBV30 to TRBJ2-1, with 7 bases that match TRBD2. V lost 0 bases, J lost 1 base, and 9 bases stayed unmatched. Germline V gene data show CDR1 as GTSNPN and CDR2 as SVGIG (reference sequence). The CDR3 covers 17 residues. CDR3 in amino acids: CAWSVSAGDWSYNEQFF. The part of the CDR3 DNA that was read is TGTGCCTGGAGTGTCTCGGCGGGAGATTGGTCCTACAATGAG.

As for this clone: The read gets to within 3 residues of the CDR3 end, and the germline J gene fills in the rest. The V call is TRBV11-2, the J call TRBJ2-7; D is unclear. Trimming removed 6 bases at V and 4 bases at J, with 7 bases between. The CDR3 length is 11 residues. Germline V lookup: CDR1 SGHAT, CDR2 FQNNGV. The CDR3 reads CASRYGYEQYF. Incomplete CDR3 DNA: TGTGCCAGCAGGTACGGTTACGAG.

In the case of this clone: Read coverage stops 3 residues before the CDR3 terminus; the germline J gene supplies the remainder. This chain connects TRBV6-2 or TRBV6-3 to TRBJ2-3, with 10 positions matching TRBD2. Trimming cost V 4 bases and J 8 bases; bases outside gene matches: 9. The CDR3 runs to 15 residues. The germline CDR1 and CDR2 sequences are MNHEY and SVGEGT. CDR3 DNA (partial): TGTGCCAGCAGTTCGGTGACTAGCGGGTGGGCTACG. This encodes CASSSVTSGWAT. The whole CDR3 is CASSSVTSGWATQYF.

Concerning this clone itself: The read stops 3 residues short of the end of the CDR3; the missing end is completed from the germline J gene. V and J are TRBV7-9 and TRBJ1-2; D unresolved. Germline CDR1 and CDR2: SEHNR and FQNEAQ (reference sequence). V was cut by 4 bases and J by 4 bases, with 4 bases left in between. The CDR3 length is 11 residues. Partial CDR3 DNA: TGTGCCAGCAGCTCCCTCTATGGC. Protein sequence: CASSSLYG. The entire CDR3 protein is CASSSLYGYTF.

A remark on this clone: Coverage ceases 3 residues before the CDR3 finishes, and the germline J gene fills in the end. The chain couples TRBV11-3 to TRBJ2-2, with D perhaps matching TRBD2 (5 bases). The V end lost 6 bases, the J end lost 7 bases, and 15 bases lay between the germline ends. Germline V gene lookup returns CDR1 SGHNT and CDR2 YENEEA. The CDR3 sequence is 14 residues long. The CDR3: CASRLGVGSGELFF. The CDR3 DNA, read in part, is TGTGCCAGCAGACTAGGCGTCGGCAGCGGGGAG.

Regarding this clone: The missing CDR3 end, 3 residues past where the read stops, is filled in from the germline J gene. V and J are TRBV5-1 and TRBJ2-5, with TRBD1 as a possible D gene (6 bases). Looked up from germline, CDR1 is SGHRS and CDR2 is YFSETQ. The CDR3 consists of 14 residues. Between the trimmed V and J ends, which lost 4 bases and 4 bases, there was a span of 14 bases. CDR3 DNA, as far as it was read: TGCGCCAGCAGCCTTATCCAGGGGTTAGAGACC. It is translated as CASSLIQGLET. The CDR3 in full is CASSLIQGLETQYF.

The DNA read from the CDR3 is TGTGCCAGCAGCCCGGGACTAGCGTCCGGGGAG. Translation: CASSPGLASGE. From start to end, the CDR3 is CASSPGLASGELFF. The chain is built from TRBV9 and TRBJ2-2, with 10 positions matching TRBD2. The CDR3 end falls 3 residues outside the read, so it is completed with the germline J gene. Looked up from germline, CDR1 is SGDLS and CDR2 is YYNGEE. CDR3 length: 14 residues. V gave up 4 bases and J gave up 6 bases; unmatched junction bases: 3.

Regarding this clone: From the germline J gene comes the end of the CDR3, since the read stops 3 residues before it. This chain uses TRBV30 with TRBJ2-2; 7 bases match TRBD1. This CDR3 region has 15 residues. The V and J ends lost 0 bases and 4 bases, in that order; junction bases with no gene match: 5. Germline V gene lookup returns CDR1 GTSNPN and CDR2 SVGIG (reference sequence). The part of the CDR3 DNA that was read is TGTGCCTGGAGTGTCGGGACAGTCGTCACCGGGGAG. Its protein product is CAWSVGTVVTGE. The full CDR3 sequence reads CAWSVGTVVTGELFF.

Comments on this clone: The CDR3 goes on 3 residues after the read ends, and that part is filled in from the germline J gene. The V call is TRBV30, the J call TRBJ2-7; 7 positions match TRBD1. The CDR3 consists of 17 residues. Trimming at V came to 3 bases and at J to 3 bases, leaving 17 bases not matched to a gene. Germline V lookup: CDR1 GTSNPN, CDR2 SVGIG (reference sequence). This CDR3 is CAWRGPRQGRSGYEQYF. The sequenced part of the CDR3 DNA is TGTGCCTGGAGGGGACCAAGACAGGGAAGGTCAGGCTACGAG.

As regards this clone: The CDR3 end is not reached by the read, which stops 3 residues before it; the germline J gene fills it in. The chain links TRBV20-1 to TRBJ2-7; 7 nucleotides match TRBD2. Per germline, CDR1 DFQATT and CDR2 SNEGSKA (reference sequence). With V trimmed by 5 bases and J by 0 bases, 7 bases remained unmatched. The CDR3 is made up of 14 amino acids. The part of the CDR3 DNA that was read is TGCAGTGCTGGCACTAGCGCTAACTCCTACGAG. Its translation: CSAGTSANSYE. The entire CDR3 is CSAGTSANSYEQYF.